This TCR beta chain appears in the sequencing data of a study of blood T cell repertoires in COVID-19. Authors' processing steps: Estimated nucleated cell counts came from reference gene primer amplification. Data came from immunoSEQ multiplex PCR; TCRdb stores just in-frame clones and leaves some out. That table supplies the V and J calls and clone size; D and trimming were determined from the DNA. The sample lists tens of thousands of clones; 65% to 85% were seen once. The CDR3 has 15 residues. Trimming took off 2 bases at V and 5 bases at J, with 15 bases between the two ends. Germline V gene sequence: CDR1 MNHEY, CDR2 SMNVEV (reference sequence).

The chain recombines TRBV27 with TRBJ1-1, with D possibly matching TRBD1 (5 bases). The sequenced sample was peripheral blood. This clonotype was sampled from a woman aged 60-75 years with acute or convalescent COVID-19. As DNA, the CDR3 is TGTGCCAGCAGTTTAGGTACAGGTTTTGGGACTGAAGCTTTCTTT. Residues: CASSLGTGFGTEAFF.